A single sample is the source of the 8 T cell receptor beta chains below, sequenced in a study of blood T cells in healthy people across ages. Together with a sample-barcoded 5' primer, a J-beta primer mix was included in a second PCR lasting about 7 to 11 cycles. TCRdb redid the calling of the 5' RACE reads with MiXCR, one entry per CDR3 protein. The sample contains 1.5 million to 2 million distinct CDR3 sequences, under 30% of which appear only once. Source material: blood. These receptors all stem from a woman in her thirties in good health.

The chain is built from TRBV12-3 or TRBV12-4 and TRBJ1-2; TRBD1 matches 10 bases. V was clipped by 6 bases and J by 7 bases; unmatched bases: 5. The CDR3 extends over 13 amino acids. This CDR3 is CASRPGQGIGYTF. The CDR3 DNA sequence: TGTGCCAGCAGACCGGGACAGGGGATTGGCTACACCTTC.

The gene calls are TRBV19 and TRBJ2-1; possibly TRBD2 for D (5 bases). The CDR3 consists of 15 residues. Germline V lookup: CDR1 LNHDA, CDR2 SQIVND (reference sequence). V lost 5 bases and J lost 13, with 24 bases in between. The CDR3 nucleotides are TGTGCCAGTAGTTGGCAGGACTCAGCCAAAAACATTCAGTTCTTC. Its translation is CASSWQDSAKNIQFF.

The table lists this clonotype with a few counts. The gene calls are TRBV20-1 and TRBJ2-5; 7 nucleotides line up with TRBD1. There are 13 residues in the CDR3. V lost 5 bases to trimming and J lost 4 bases; unmatched junction nucleotides: 7. Germline CDR1 is DFQATT and CDR2 is SNEGSKA (reference sequence). The CDR3 DNA reads as TGCAGTGCTGCTGAGACAGGGAGAGAGACCCAGTACTTC. This encodes CSAAETGRETQYF.

This clonotype turned up a few times. The junction departs from germline at one end; a sequencing error may be responsible. The J gene is TRBJ2-7, the V gene TRBV25-1; no clear D. Germline CDR1 reads MGHDK; CDR2 reads SYGVNS. The CDR3 consists of 12 residues. The CDR3 nucleotides are TGTGCCAACAGTGCCTATCTTTACGAGCAGTACTTC. Translated: CANSAYLYEQYF.

The rearrangement links TRBV20-1 to TRBJ2-4, with a tentative D call TRBD2 (6 bases). The CDR3 is made up of 15 amino acids. CDR1 is DFQATT and CDR2 is SNEGSKA in the germline V gene (reference sequence). The V end lost 3 bases, the J end lost 13 bases, and 25 bases lay between the germline ends. The CDR3 region has the DNA TGCAGTGCTAGGATTCTTCGGGGGTTCAACAATGAGCAGTACTTC. Translating gives CSARILRGFNNEQYF.

The V gene is TRBV5-1, the J gene TRBJ2-7, with D maybe TRBD2 (6 bases). The CDR3 runs to 14 residues. Germline assignment: CDR1 SGHRS and CDR2 YFSETQ. V lost 3 bases and J lost 7, with 17 bases in between. CDR3 sequence reads: CASSSAGLHNEQYF. The CDR3 DNA reads TGCGCCAGCAGCTCGGCGGGGCTTCACAATGAGCAGTACTTC.

V is TRBV2 and J is TRBJ2-7, with 7 positions matching TRBD2. V lost 10 bases to trimming and J lost 4 bases; unmatched junction nucleotides: 10. This CDR3 region has 13 residues. The germline gives CDR1 SNHLY, CDR2 FYNNEI. As DNA, the CDR3 is TGTGCCAACCATGGGACTACCAAATACGAGCAGTACTTC. This translates into CANHGTTKYEQYF.

This chain connects TRBV6-5 to TRBJ1-5, with D maybe TRBD1 (5 bases). The CDR3 runs 14 residues. V shed 6 bases and J shed 5 bases, with 14 bases lying between them. Germline CDR1 reads MNHEY; CDR2 reads SVGAGI. The DNA for the CDR3 is TGTGCCAGCAGCCCATGGCGGGGGGATCAGCCCCAGCATTTT. It encodes CASSPWRGDQPQHF.